Listed below are T cell receptor beta chains from one sample, sequenced in a study of response to subunit inactivated influenza vaccine. TCRdb independently ran MiXCR on the RT-PCR reads; one entry per CDR3 protein. This table has 860,000 or so distinct CDR3 sequences, 21% appearing once. Sample: PBMCs from blood, taken around 5 days after vaccination. The source is a man in his fifties who received an inactivated influenza vaccine. Each CDR3 is given with its conserved first and last residue.

V gene,J gene,CDR3 protein
TRBV7-9,TRBJ2-1,CASSSLADAYNEQFF
TRBV5-1,TRBJ2-3,CASSSDRAWTDTQYF
TRBV7-9,TRBJ1-5,CASSPQGAGNQPQHF
TRBV20-1,TRBJ2-3,CSAPPQGRTDTQYF
TRBV6-1,TRBJ2-1,CATLGQASSYNEQFF
TRBV15,TRBJ2-7,CATSRDPGSSYEQYF
TRBV7-3,TRBJ2-3,CASSLFGSHTQYF
TRBV2,TRBJ1-2,CASSENSGVYGYTF
TRBV20-1,TRBJ2-2,CSARQRGFTGELFF
TRBV5-1,TRBJ2-5,CASSEAKGIQETQYF
TRBV5-1,TRBJ2-7,CASSLSERVSEQYF
TRBV7-9,TRBJ1-2,CASSSNTGIDYGYTF
TRBV7-9,TRBJ2-1,CASSLTGMGYNEQFF
TRBV12-3/TRBV12-4,TRBJ2-7,CASTYGGYEQYF
TRBV6-1,TRBJ2-1,CASLAGGSNEQFF
TRBV6-1,TRBJ2-6,CASRTAVSGANVLTF
TRBV9,TRBJ2-5,CASSEWTGEEETQYF
TRBV20-1,TRBJ1-5,CSAIGGRSSNQPQHF
TRBV5-1,TRBJ2-7,CASSSRFGYEQYF
TRBV20-1,TRBJ2-5,CSARRLAGGYQETQYF
TRBV6-2/TRBV6-3,TRBJ2-7,CASSYRTSGPGSYEQYF
TRBV12-3/TRBV12-4,TRBJ1-1,CASRTGSDNTEAFF
TRBV7-9,TRBJ2-7,CASRRSTGALFYEQYF
TRBV20-1,TRBJ2-7,CSAKRWLSPAYEQYF
TRBV12-3/TRBV12-4,TRBJ2-7,CASSLFGNPYEQYF
TRBV20-1,TRBJ2-5,CSARVFGLAGLETQYF